This T cell receptor (beta chain) was recovered during a study of CD8+ T cells in alopecia areata. This clone was counted a few times. Germline V gives CDR1 MNHEY, CDR2 SMNVEV (reference sequence). The CDR3 covers 15 residues. V lost 1 base and J lost 3; bases outside the gene matches: 3. cDNA reverse transcribed from extracted RNA served as the sequencing template. TCRdb's table, derived via immunoSEQ multiplex PCR, lists solely in-frame clones and lacks some. The sample carries approximately 100,000 clones, 40% to 45% recorded once. Sequencing used CD4+ T cells sorted from blood. The clonotype was recovered from a human donor with alopecia areata. The chain joins TRBV27 to TRBJ2-7; TRBD1 matches 10 bases. DNA for the CDR3: TGTGCCAGCAGTTTATTCGGGACAGGGGTCTACGAGCAGTACTTC. This gives the protein CASSLFGTGVYEQYF.